This is a list of T cell receptor beta chains from one sample in a study of blood T cell repertoires in COVID-19. The repertoire was sequenced with immunoSEQ multiplex PCR; TCRdb's copy has only in-frame clones and lacks some. This repertoire shows nearly 400,000 clones, roughly 90% found once; its top ten account for 1.7%. Sequences were obtained from PBMCs or T cells enriched from blood (not recorded which). All receptors come from a young woman who had recovered from COVID-19. The CDR3 runs from the conserved cysteine through the conserved F or W. Fields, in order: J gene, V gene, CDR3 protein.

J: TRBJ1-2
V: TRBV2
CDR3: CAREKTAQSSYGYTF

J: TRBJ1-2
V: TRBV30
CDR3: CAYRQIRYGYTF

J: TRBJ2-1
V: TRBV25-1
CDR3: CASRAGTSGNNEQFF

J: TRBJ1-3
V: TRBV12-5
CDR3: CASGLVGATSGNTIYF

J: TRBJ2-7
V: TRBV5-1
CDR3: CASSLASGGYEQYF

J: TRBJ2-7
V: TRBV5-6
CDR3: CASSFDTSYEQYF

J: TRBJ1-3
V: TRBV7-3
CDR3: CASSVQDSGNTIYF

J: TRBJ1-2
V: TRBV27
CDR3: CASSVGQGGYGYTF

J: TRBJ1-2
V: TRBV19
CDR3: CASSILAIHTF

J: TRBJ2-2
V: TRBV7-8
CDR3: CASSFPYSHGLASTGELFF

J: TRBJ2-3
V: TRBV7-6
CDR3: CASSLGQGYPIILGTDTQYF

J: TRBJ2-4
V: TRBV5-8
CDR3: CASSLETGGGNIQYF

J: TRBJ2-1
V: TRBV5-1
CDR3: CASSSGTSGRWNEQFF

J: TRBJ2-2
V: TRBV10-3
CDR3: CAINRRQGAGELFF

J: TRBJ2-7
V: TRBV28
CDR3: CASSFRTSYEQYF

J: TRBJ1-4
V: TRBV30
CDR3: CAWSGSGGRREKLFF

J: TRBJ1-3
V: TRBV5-1
CDR3: CASSLEIGTGAGNTIYF

J: TRBJ2-5
V: TRBV7-8
CDR3: CASSFSDQETQYF

J: TRBJ2-1
V: TRBV5-1
CDR3: CASSLLENNEQFF